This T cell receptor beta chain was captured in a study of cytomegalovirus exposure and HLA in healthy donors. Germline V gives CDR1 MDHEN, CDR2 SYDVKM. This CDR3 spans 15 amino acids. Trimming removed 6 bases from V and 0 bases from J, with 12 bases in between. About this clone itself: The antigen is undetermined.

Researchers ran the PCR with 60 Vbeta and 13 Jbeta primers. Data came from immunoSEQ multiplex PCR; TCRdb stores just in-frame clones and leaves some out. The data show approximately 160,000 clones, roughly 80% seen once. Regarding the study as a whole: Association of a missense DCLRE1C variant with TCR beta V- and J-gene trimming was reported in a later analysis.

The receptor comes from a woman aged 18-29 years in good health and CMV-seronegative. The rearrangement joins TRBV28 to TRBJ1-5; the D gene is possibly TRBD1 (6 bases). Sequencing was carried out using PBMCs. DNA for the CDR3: TGTGCCAGCAGCCTTAACAGGGATAGCAATCAGCCCCAGCATTTT. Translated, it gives CASSLNRDSNQPQHF.